Each of the 30 T cell receptor beta chains below was sequenced from the same sample in a study of cytomegalovirus exposure and HLA in healthy donors. This PCR relied on a set of 60 Vbeta primers and 13 Jbeta primers. Data came from immunoSEQ multiplex PCR; TCRdb stores just in-frame clones and leaves some out. The table has 150,000 to 200,000 clones, about 79% seen once. Sequenced input: PBMCs. These receptors were collected from a man aged 18 to 35 in good health and CMV-seronegative.

The chain recombines TRBV4-1 with TRBJ1-2; possibly TRBD1 for D (6 bases). V was clipped by 5 bases and J by 6 bases, with 22 bases between them. Germline V lookup: CDR1 MGHRA, CDR2 YSYEKL. The CDR3 covers 16 residues. CDR3 protein: CASSSIGGAISDGYTF. The DNA of the CDR3 is TGCGCCAGCAGCTCGATTGGGGGGGCTATCAGCGATGGCTACACCTTC.

CDR3 region: CASSFRQGATSNQPQHF. The CDR3 DNA follows: TGTGCCAGCAGTTTCCGACAGGGGGCTACGAGCAATCAGCCCCAGCATTTT. This chain joins TRBV2 and TRBJ1-5; 10 nucleotides align to TRBD1. Germline values: CDR1 SNHLY, CDR2 FYNNEI. V lost 5 bases and J lost 1; bases outside the gene matches: 8. The CDR3 loop spans 17 amino acids.

Concerning this clone itself: The same CDR3 also results from other DNA sequences found in this sample. This chain links TRBV6-1 with TRBJ2-5, with TRBD1 matching 10 bases. Per the germline V gene, CDR1 is MNHNS and CDR2 is SASEGT. The CDR3 runs 14 residues. V dropped 8 bases and J dropped 2; count of bases not matched to a gene: 5. CDR3 bases: TGTGCCAGCCTTGACAGGGGGCGACAAGAGACCCAGTACTTC. It specifies CASLDRGRQETQYF.

Only one count was recorded for this clone. This sample also contains other DNA sequences that code for the same CDR3. The chain uses TRBV9 and TRBJ1-2; TRBD1 might be the D (6 bases). The CDR3 extends over 14 amino acids. Germline lookup yields CDR1 SGDLS and CDR2 YYNGEE. Trimming took 3 bases from V and 3 from J, leaving 12 bases between them. CDR3 protein: CASSEQGTHYGYTF. CDR3 nucleotides: TGTGCCAGCAGCGAACAGGGTACCCACTATGGCTACACCTTC.

This clone has a handful of counts. The CDR3 loop is CASRLGTGYSNQPQHF. CDR3 sequence (DNA): TGTGCAAGTCGCTTAGGGACAGGGTATAGCAATCAGCCCCAGCATTTT. The chain has TRBV12-2 and TRBJ1-5; TRBD1, the D gene given by the table, was not confirmed from the DNA. TRBV12-2 is marked as a pseudogene. The CDR3 has 16 amino acids.

This clone appeared a single time. The chain recombines TRBV6-1 with TRBJ1-1; D remains ambiguous. From germline, CDR1 is MNHNS and CDR2 SASEGT. This CDR3 has 12 amino acids. V gave up 3 bases and J gave up 10 bases, with 12 bases separating them. CDR3 region: CASSEWPLVAFF. The CDR3 DNA is TGTGCCAGCAGTGAGTGGCCCCTAGTAGCTTTCTTT.

The chain joins TRBV7-3 to TRBJ1-2, with TRBD1 as a possible D gene (5 bases). The V gene's germline CDR1 is SGHTA and CDR2 FQGTGA. This CDR3 contains 13 residues. V gave up 3 bases and J gave up 8 bases, with 13 bases separating them. CDR3 protein: CASSLEGLTGYTF. CDR3 bases: TGTGCCAGCAGCTTGGAGGGGCTGACGGGCTACACCTTC.

The genes are TRBV5-4 and TRBJ2-3; 9 bases match TRBD2. The junction had 3 bases not matched to a gene; V was cut back by 3 bases and J by 1 base. This CDR3 is 15 amino acids long. Per germline, CDR1 SGHNT and CDR2 YYREEE (reference sequence). CDR3 protein: CASSSWTSGTDTQYF. Written as DNA, the CDR3 is TGTGCCAGCAGCTCGTGGACTAGCGGCACAGATACGCAGTATTTT.

This chain joins TRBV19 and TRBJ1-2, with 8 bases fitting TRBD1. The junction had 10 bases not matched to a gene; V was cut back by 5 bases and J by 8 bases. The CDR3 loop spans 14 amino acids. Germline CDR1 and CDR2: LNHDA and SQIVND (reference sequence). The CDR3 region has the DNA TGTGCCAGTAGTGTCGACAGGGGATCGCGCGGCTACACCTTC. Its protein product is CASSVDRGSRGYTF.

V usage is TRBV28 and J usage is TRBJ2-2; perhaps TRBD1 as D (5 bases). The germline V gene has CDR1 MDHEN and CDR2 SYDVKM. Between the trimmed V and J ends, which lost 6 bases and 3 bases, there was a span of 14 bases. The CDR3 runs 15 residues. The CDR3 sequence: CASRGSGHHTGELFF. DNA for the CDR3: TGTGCCAGCAGGGGTTCAGGACACCACACCGGGGAGCTGTTTTTT.

The chain joins TRBV5-8 to TRBJ2-3; D not resolved. In germline, CDR1 is SGHTS, CDR2 YDEGEE. CDR3 length: 13 amino acids. Between the trimmed V and J ends, which lost 0 bases and 5 bases, there was a span of 7 bases. The CDR3 DNA sequence: TGTGCCAGCAGCTTGGAGGCTAGAGATACGCAGTATTTT. Translation: CASSLEARDTQYF.

The chain employs TRBV28 and TRBJ1-2; possible D gene TRBD1, 6 bases. This CDR3 comprises 12 residues. In germline, CDR1 is MDHEN, CDR2 SYDVKM. With 7 bases removed from V and 2 bases from J, the gap between germline ends came to 8 bases. DNA of the CDR3: TGTGCCAGCAACAGGGTAAACTATGGCTACACCTTC. As protein: CASNRVNYGYTF.

This clone was observed once. The gene calls are TRBV6-5 and TRBJ2-3; 8 nucleotides agree with TRBD1. The CDR3 covers 15 residues. The V gene end was trimmed by 7 bases and the J gene end by 2 bases; junction bases not matched to a gene: 8. Germline values: CDR1 MNHEY, CDR2 SVGAGI. Here the CDR3 reads CASTLYRGFTDTQYF. CDR3 DNA: TGTGCCAGCACCCTCTACAGGGGGTTCACAGATACGCAGTATTTT.

This sequence joins TRBV18 and TRBJ1-1; 7 nucleotides align to TRBD1. The J segment lost 5 bases and the V segment lost 6 bases, leaving 15 bases of the junction unmatched. The germline CDR1 and CDR2 sequences are KGHSH and LQKENI. This CDR3 has 16 residues. The CDR3 reads CASSPTLQGFGTEAFF. Here the CDR3 DNA reads TGTGCCAGCTCGCCGACCCTACAGGGGTTCGGAACTGAAGCTTTCTTT.

V usage is TRBV5-1 and J usage is TRBJ2-3; no clear D gene. The germline gives CDR1 SGHRS, CDR2 YFSETQ. This CDR3 comprises 14 residues. Trimming left V 0 bases short and J 4 bases short, with 9 bases between. For the CDR3, the DNA is TGCGCCAGCAGCTTGGGCGGTTTTCCAGATACGCAGTATTTT. It codes for CASSLGGFPDTQYF.

The V call is TRBV5-4, the J call TRBJ1-2, with D unresolved. Trimming pared 0 bases from V and 3 bases from J, leaving 9 bases between. The CDR3 totals 14 residues. From germline, CDR1 is SGHNT and CDR2 YYREEE (reference sequence). The CDR3 protein is CASSLEAGYYGYTF. As DNA, the CDR3 is TGTGCCAGCAGCTTGGAGGCGGGGTACTATGGCTACACCTTC.

The gene calls are TRBV13 and TRBJ1-2; the D is unclear. The CDR3 extends over 13 amino acids. The V end lost 0 bases, the J end lost 5 bases, and 7 bases lay between the germline ends. The germline V gene has CDR1 PRHDT and CDR2 FYEKMQ (reference sequence). This CDR3 reads CASSLGRVYGYTF. The CDR3 bases are TGTGCCAGCAGCTTAGGCCGGGTATATGGCTACACCTTC.

The J gene is TRBJ1-5, the V gene TRBV2, with 10 bases matching TRBD1. The CDR3 sequence is 15 residues long. Germline assignment: CDR1 SNHLY and CDR2 FYNNEI. V gave up 6 bases and J gave up 6 bases; unmatched junction bases: 8. CDR3 in amino acids: CASSLRQGASQPQHF. Written as DNA, the CDR3 is TGTGCCAGCAGCCTGAGACAGGGGGCGAGTCAGCCCCAGCATTTT.

This chain joins TRBV30 and TRBJ1-1, with a tentative D call TRBD1 (5 bases). Germline CDR1 GTSNPN, CDR2 SVGIG (reference sequence). The CDR3 runs to 9 residues. The CDR3 nucleotides are TGTGCTGTATCGGGGGGAGCTTTCTTT. It specifies CAVSGGAFF.

The rearrangement uses TRBV6-1 and TRBJ1-2; no firm D call. Per germline, CDR1 MNHNS and CDR2 SASEGT. The CDR3 covers 13 residues. Trimming pared 7 bases from V and 0 bases from J, leaving 9 bases between. CDR3 coding DNA: TGTGCCAGCATCCAGAGGTCTAACTATGGCTACACCTTC. Its protein is CASIQRSNYGYTF.

The V and J genes are TRBV7-3 and TRBJ2-2; 10 nucleotides align to TRBD2. There are 15 residues in the CDR3. J was trimmed by 4 bases and V by 5 bases; bases with no gene match: 4. From germline, CDR1 is SGHTA and CDR2 FQGTGA. CDR3 amino acids: CASSNRLAGTGELFF. CDR3 sequence (DNA): TGTGCCAGCAGCAACAGACTAGCGGGCACCGGGGAGCTGTTTTTT.

This chain uses TRBV6-5 with TRBJ2-1; D is possibly TRBD1 (6 bases). Trimming removed 3 bases from V and 14 bases from J, with 17 bases in between. Germline V gene sequence: CDR1 MNHEY, CDR2 SVGAGI. The CDR3 length is 13 residues. CDR3 DNA sequence: TGTGCCAGCAGTTATTCTCCCGGGACATTGAAGTTCTTC. Its protein is CASSYSPGTLKFF.

This clone showed up just once. This chain connects TRBV10-3 to TRBJ2-1; D is unresolved. Germline V gene data show CDR1 as ENHRY and CDR2 as SYGVKD. Trimming cost V 5 bases and J 6 bases, with 17 bases left between them. The CDR3 has 15 residues. CDR3 sequence reads: CAISLSADLLNEQFF. The CDR3 bases are TGTGCCATCAGTCTTTCGGCTGACTTACTCAATGAGCAGTTCTTC.

This clone was observed a handful of times. The chain joins TRBV6-5 to TRBJ2-2; 8 bases align to TRBD2. Trimming removed 11 bases from V and 4 bases from J; junction bases left unmatched: 6. The length of the CDR3 is 13 residues. Germline V gives CDR1 MNHEY, CDR2 SVGAGI. The CDR3 region is CAVSRGGTGELFF. The CDR3 bases are TGTGCCGTTTCCCGGGGGGGCACCGGGGAGCTGTTTTTT.

The gene calls are TRBV6-6 and TRBJ1-2, with D unclear. Germline lookup yields CDR1 MNHNY and CDR2 SVGAGI (reference sequence). V lost 7 bases, J lost 3 bases, and 18 bases lay in between. This CDR3 region has 15 residues. CDR3 amino acids: CASKADKLGDYGYTF. DNA of the CDR3: TGTGCCAGCAAAGCCGACAAACTTGGCGACTATGGCTACACCTTC.

The chain links TRBV2 to TRBJ2-1; the match to TRBD2 covers 9 bases. This CDR3 has 11 residues. After removal of 8 bases from V and 10 bases from J, the junction contained 3 bases not matched to a gene. Per the germline V gene, CDR1 is SNHLY and CDR2 is FYNNEI. Here the CDR3 reads CASQSGGEQFF. CDR3 DNA sequence: TGTGCCAGCCAGAGCGGGGGGGAGCAGTTCTTC.

A few counts support this clone. The chain joins TRBV4-1 to TRBJ1-1; TRBD1 matches at 12 bases. Germline CDR1 is MGHRA and CDR2 is YSYEKL. The CDR3 length is 16 residues. With 3 bases clipped from V and 6 bases from J, the junction kept 8 bases outside the gene matches. The DNA of the CDR3 is TGCGCCAGCAGCCACCTCCTCCGGGACAGGGGGCCTGAAGCTTTCTTT. This gives the protein CASSHLLRDRGPEAFF.

This chain joins TRBV7-2 and TRBJ2-1; 7 bases agree with TRBD2. This CDR3 has 15 amino acids. The J segment lost 1 base and the V segment lost 5 bases, leaving 5 bases of the junction unmatched. Germline V gene lookup returns CDR1 SGHTA and CDR2 FQGNSA. CDR3: CASSRQRGSYNEQFF. The DNA of the CDR3 is TGTGCCAGCAGCCGCCAGCGGGGATCCTACAATGAGCAGTTCTTC.

The J gene is TRBJ1-2, the V gene TRBV27, with 9 positions matching TRBD1. This CDR3 has 16 residues. Germline V lookup: CDR1 MNHEY, CDR2 SMNVEV (reference sequence). Trimming removed 0 bases from V and 6 bases from J; junction bases left unmatched: 8. The CDR3 protein is CASSLSRTGVKDGYTF. Written as DNA, the CDR3 is TGTGCCAGCAGTTTATCGAGGACAGGGGTAAAAGATGGCTACACCTTC.

The CDR3 reads CAISESHLLREFTDTQYF. The DNA of the CDR3 is TGTGCCATCAGTGAGTCCCACCTCTTGCGCGAGTTCACAGATACGCAGTATTTT. This chain connects TRBV10-3 to TRBJ2-3; D remains ambiguous. This CDR3 comprises 18 residues. Trimming removed 0 bases from V and 2 bases from J, with 18 bases in between. Germline lookup yields CDR1 ENHRY and CDR2 SYGVKD.